Following are 21 T cell receptor beta chains from one sample sequenced in a study of cytomegalovirus exposure and HLA in healthy donors. PCR used 60 Vbeta primers and 13 Jbeta primers. Sequencing was performed with immunoSEQ multiplex PCR; in TCRdb, only in-frame clones are kept and a portion is missing. Counted here are roughly 130,000 clones, around 82% occurring once; the ten biggest clones make up about 11%. The material sequenced was PBMCs. The receptors derive from a male donor in good health and CMV-seropositive.

A note on this clone: The CDR3 end shows no conserved phenylalanine or tryptophan, and so a read error is likely. CDR3 residues: CASSVTASYEQYL. CDR3 in DNA: TGTGCCAGCAGTGTGACAGCCTCCTACGAGCAGTACCTC. The V gene is TRBV6-1, the J gene TRBJ2-7; tentative D call: TRBD1 (5 bases). V lost 4 bases to trimming and J lost 0 bases, with 7 bases between them. Germline assignment: CDR1 MNHNS and CDR2 SASEGT. The CDR3 is made up of 13 amino acids.

Here the CDR3 reads CASRDGRGTYEQYF. The CDR3 DNA reads TGTGCCAGCAGGGACGGGAGGGGGACCTACGAGCAGTACTTC. The J gene is TRBJ2-7, the V gene TRBV5-4, with 8 bases fitting TRBD2. With V trimmed by 5 bases and J by 2 bases, 6 bases remained unmatched. The CDR3 has 14 amino acids. The germline CDR1 and CDR2 sequences are SGHNT and YYREEE (reference sequence).

The gene calls are TRBV7-2 and TRBJ1-2; D possibly corresponds to TRBD1 (6 bases). The CDR3 contains 16 residues. V was pared by 1 base and J by 0 bases, with 12 bases between. The germline CDR1 and CDR2 sequences are SGHTA and FQGNSA. In DNA form, the CDR3 reads TGTGCCAGCAGCTTAGGAGGACAGCGAGCTAACTATGGCTACACCTTC. It is translated as CASSLGGQRANYGYTF. The full variable domain, in which reference TRBV7-2 and TRBJ1-2 provide the parts outside the CDR3, is GAGVSQSPSNKVTEKGKDVELRCDPISGHTALYWYRQSLGQGLEFLIYFQGNSAPDKSGLPSDRFSAERTGGSVSTLTIQRTQQEDSAVYLCASSLGGQRANYGYTFGSGTRLTVV.

The chain is built from TRBV18 and TRBJ1-5; 8 bases align to TRBD1. Trimming cost V 3 bases and J 5 bases; bases outside gene matches: 3. The germline gives CDR1 KGHSH, CDR2 LQKENI. The CDR3 runs to 14 residues. The CDR3 spells CASSPQGADQPQHF. DNA of the CDR3: TGTGCCAGCTCACCGCAGGGGGCCGATCAGCCCCAGCATTTT.

The rearrangement links TRBV9 to TRBJ2-3; tentative D call: TRBD2 (6 bases). CDR1 and CDR2 (germline): SGDLS, YYNGEE. The CDR3 length is 18 residues. With 1 base removed from V and 1 base from J, the gap between germline ends came to 19 bases. The chain's CDR3 is CASSVSPLGGGRTDTQYF. In DNA, the CDR3 is TGTGCCAGCAGCGTATCCCCCCTCGGGGGAGGTCGCACAGATACGCAGTATTTT.

This chain connects TRBV18 to TRBJ1-2; no reliable D call. The CDR3 spans 16 residues. CDR1 and CDR2 (germline): KGHSH, LQKENI. The ends were cut back, 4 bases at V and 4 bases at J, with 19 bases in the middle. CDR3 region: CASSREMDLGGYGYTF. CDR3 in DNA: TGTGCCAGCTCACGCGAGATGGACTTAGGAGGCTATGGCTACACCTTC.

The gene calls are TRBV7-2 and TRBJ2-5, with 9 bases matching TRBD1. The CDR3 is 18 amino acids. CDR1 SGHTA and CDR2 FQGNSA come from the germline V gene. V dropped 3 bases and J dropped 4; count of bases not matched to a gene: 15. The CDR3 bases are TGTGCCAGCAGCTTTCTCTCCGTCCTGGGACAGGGAAGAGAGACCCAGTACTTC. It is translated as CASSFLSVLGQGRETQYF.

In its sample, this clone was seen a few times. The chain combines TRBV28 with TRBJ2-7; 7 nucleotides match TRBD2. The J segment lost 3 bases and the V segment lost 6 bases, leaving 8 bases of the junction unmatched. There are 14 residues in the CDR3. CDR1 is MDHEN and CDR2 is SYDVKM in the germline V gene. The chain's CDR3 is CASSLGGRNYEQYF. CDR3 in DNA: TGTGCCAGCAGCCTCGGGGGGAGGAACTACGAGCAGTACTTC.

The rearrangement links TRBV2 to TRBJ2-7; TRBD1 aligns across 7 bases. CDR1 and CDR2 from the germline V gene are SNHLY and FYNNEI. Trimming at V came to 1 base and at J to 3 bases, leaving 3 bases not matched to a gene. CDR3 length: 14 amino acids. CDR3 amino acids: CASSEVPGGYEQYF. Here the CDR3 DNA reads TGTGCCAGCAGTGAAGTACCAGGGGGCTACGAGCAGTACTTC.

The V gene is TRBV5-6, the J gene TRBJ1-1; 10 bases match TRBD1. The CDR3 runs 15 residues. J was trimmed by 7 bases and V by 3 bases; bases with no gene match: 9. In germline, CDR1 is SGHDT, CDR2 YYEEEE. DNA for the CDR3: TGTGCCAGCAGCTCCGGACAGGGGGTGTTCGGTGAAGCTTTCTTT. It specifies CASSSGQGVFGEAFF.

This sequence joins TRBV5-1 and TRBJ1-1; D call uncertain. Trimming took 0 bases from V and 2 from J, leaving 5 bases between them. Germline CDR1 is SGHRS and CDR2 is YFSETQ. The CDR3 extends over 13 amino acids. The CDR3 bases are TGCGCCAGCAGCTTGGCCCTTAACACTGAAGCTTTCTTT. Translating gives CASSLALNTEAFF. The full variable domain, its missing parts supplied by reference TRBV5-1 and TRBJ1-1, is KAGVTQTPRYLIKTRGQQVTLSCSPISGHRSVSWYQQTPGQGLQFLFEYFSETQRNKGNFPGRFSGRQFSNSRSEMNVSTLELGDSALYLCASSLALNTEAFFGQGTRLTVV.

The J gene is TRBJ2-7, the V gene TRBV5-4; 9 positions agree with TRBD1. Germline V CDR1 and CDR2: SGHNT, YYREEE (reference sequence). This CDR3 contains 15 residues. V lost 3 bases and J lost 0; bases outside the gene matches: 4. The CDR3 coding sequence is TGTGCCAGCAGCTGGGACAGGGCGAGCTCCTACGAGCAGTACTTC. Its protein product is CASSWDRASSYEQYF.

CDR3 protein: CASSEALGGSSYEQYF. CDR3 coding DNA: TGTGCCAGCAGTGAAGCGTTAGGCGGGAGCTCCTACGAGCAGTACTTC. V and J are TRBV2 and TRBJ2-7, with 7 bases that match TRBD2. V shed 0 bases and J 0 bases; nucleotides not matched to a gene: 5. Germline loops: CDR1 SNHLY, CDR2 FYNNEI. The CDR3 has 16 amino acids.

A single count supports this clone. The rearrangement uses TRBV6-5 and TRBJ2-5; TRBD2 is a possible D gene (6 bases). Per germline, CDR1 MNHEY and CDR2 SVGAGI. Trimming stripped 8 bases from V and 4 bases from J, with 17 bases between. This CDR3 comprises 14 residues. The DNA of the CDR3 is TGTGCCAGCTCTAGCGTTTTATATGGAGAGACCCAGTACTTC. Protein: CASSSVLYGETQYF.

V gene TRBV9 combines with J gene TRBJ2-3; tentative D call: TRBD2 (7 bases). The CDR3 has 15 residues. Germline loops: CDR1 SGDLS, CDR2 YYNGEE. Deletions cut 10 bases from V and 1 base from J, with 19 bases between. The CDR3 region is CAGTPGGGGTDTQYF. The CDR3, as DNA: TGTGCCGGCACCCCGGGGGGCGGGGGCACAGATACGCAGTATTTT.

This clone was recorded a few times. This chain connects TRBV6-6 to TRBJ1-1; D unresolved. V lost 4 bases, J lost 4 bases, and 13 bases lay in between. This CDR3 comprises 14 residues. Germline CDR1 and CDR2: MNHNY and SVGAGI (reference sequence). The CDR3 here is CASSSSWEITEAFF. CDR3 nucleotide sequence: TGTGCCAGCAGTTCCTCTTGGGAGATCACTGAAGCTTTCTTT.

The rearrangement joins TRBV7-2 to TRBJ1-5, with 7 bases lining up with TRBD1. Germline trimming cut 5 bases from V and 4 bases from J; bases unmatched to any gene: 2. Per the germline V gene, CDR1 is SGHTA and CDR2 is FQGNSA. The CDR3 is 13 residues long. The CDR3 region is CASSRDSNQPQHF. The CDR3 DNA sequence: TGTGCCAGCAGCCGGGACAGTAATCAGCCCCAGCATTTT. Based on the CDR3 plus reference TRBV7-2 and TRBJ1-5, the full variable domain is GAGVSQSPSNKVTEKGKDVELRCDPISGHTALYWYRQSLGQGLEFLIYFQGNSAPDKSGLPSDRFSAERTGGSVSTLTIQRTQQEDSAVYLCASSRDSNQPQHFGDGTRLSIL.

The chain combines TRBV19 with TRBJ2-7; D may be TRBD2 (5 bases). Trimming pared 3 bases from V and 2 bases from J, leaving 8 bases between. CDR1 and CDR2 (germline): LNHDA, SQIVND (reference sequence). This CDR3 is 13 amino acids long. CDR3 in DNA: TGTGCCAGTAGTATCGTGGGAGCCTACGAGCAGTACTTC. Translating gives CASSIVGAYEQYF.

This clone was detected a few times. V and J are TRBV14 and TRBJ1-1, with D possibly being TRBD1 (5 bases). The CDR3 spans 13 residues. Germline CDR1 is SGHDN and CDR2 is FVKESK. V lost 1 base and J 7 bases, leaving 10 bases between the germline ends. The CDR3 here is CASSQVVRGEAFF. CDR3 bases: TGTGCCAGCAGCCAAGTTGTAAGGGGTGAAGCTTTCTTT.

This chain uses TRBV5-1 with TRBJ1-5; maybe TRBD1 (5 bases). V lost 1 base and J lost 2, with 10 bases in between. This CDR3 is built from 15 residues. Germline V gene sequence: CDR1 SGHRS, CDR2 YFSETQ. CDR3 bases: TGCGCCAGCAGCTTGTCTTCGGGGGGCAATCAGCCCCAGCATTTT. Protein product: CASSLSSGGNQPQHF. The full variable domain, rest sourced from reference TRBV5-1 and TRBJ1-5, is KAGVTQTPRYLIKTRGQQVTLSCSPISGHRSVSWYQQTPGQGLQFLFEYFSETQRNKGNFPGRFSGRQFSNSRSEMNVSTLELGDSALYLCASSLSSGGNQPQHFGDGTRLSIL.

This clone has just one count. The junction differs from germline at one of its ends, possibly a read error. The chain carries TRBV11-2 and TRBJ2-6; D possibly corresponds to TRBD1 (5 bases). Looked up from germline, CDR1 is SGHAT and CDR2 is FQNNGV. The CDR3 contains 16 residues. The CDR3 DNA reads TGTGCCAGCAGCCCTCACCCCTCATCTGGGGCCAACGGCCTGACTTTC. Amino acid sequence: CASSPHPSSGANGLTF.